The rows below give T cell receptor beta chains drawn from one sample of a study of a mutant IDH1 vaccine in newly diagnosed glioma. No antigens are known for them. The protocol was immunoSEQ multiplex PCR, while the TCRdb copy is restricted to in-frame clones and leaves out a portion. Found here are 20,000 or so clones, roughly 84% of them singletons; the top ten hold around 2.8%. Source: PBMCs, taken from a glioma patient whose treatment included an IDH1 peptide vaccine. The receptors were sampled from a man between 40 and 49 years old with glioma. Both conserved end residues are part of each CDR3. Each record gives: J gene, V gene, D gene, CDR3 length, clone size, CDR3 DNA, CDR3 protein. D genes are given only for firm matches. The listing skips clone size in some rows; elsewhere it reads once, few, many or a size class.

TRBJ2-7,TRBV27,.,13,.,TGTGCCAGCAGTCCCCTGGAGAACTACGAGCAGTACTTC,CASSPLENYEQYF
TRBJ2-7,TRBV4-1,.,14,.,TGCGCCAGCAGCCAAGCCGAAATCTCCTACGAGCAGTACTTC,CASSQAEISYEQYF
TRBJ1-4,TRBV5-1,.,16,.,TGCGCCAGCAGCTTACAGTCAGGGACCCAGGAGGGAAAACTGTTTTTT,CASSLQSGTQEGKLFF
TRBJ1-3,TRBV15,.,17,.,TGTGCCACCAGCAGAGGGGGACGATGGGGTTCTGGAAACACCATATATTTT,CATSRGGRWGSGNTIYF
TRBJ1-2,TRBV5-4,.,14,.,TGTGCCAGCAGCTTGGCCGGCGTATCCTATGGCTACACCTTC,CASSLAGVSYGYTF
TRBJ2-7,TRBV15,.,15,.,TGTGCCACCAGCAGGGGACGGAAAGGGGCCTACGAGCAGTACTTC,CATSRGRKGAYEQYF
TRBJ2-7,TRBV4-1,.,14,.,TGCGCCAGCAGCCTGAAGGACGGAACCTACGAGCAGTACTTC,CASSLKDGTYEQYF
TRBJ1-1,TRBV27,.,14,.,TGTGCCAGCAGTTTATCCCGACTGAACACTGAAGCTTTCTTT,CASSLSRLNTEAFF
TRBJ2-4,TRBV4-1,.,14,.,TGCGCCAGCAGCCAAGACGGCGTAAAAAACATTCAGTACTTC,CASSQDGVKNIQYF
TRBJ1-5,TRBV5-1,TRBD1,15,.,TGCGCCAGCAGCCACGGGACAGGGGGGAATCAGCCCCAGCATTTT,CASSHGTGGNQPQHF
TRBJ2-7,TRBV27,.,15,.,TGTGCCAGCAGCGCCCGACTCCGAAGCTCCTACGAGCAGTACTTC,CASSARLRSSYEQYF
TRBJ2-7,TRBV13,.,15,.,TGTGCCAGCAGCATGTCCGGGACCCCAACCTACGAGCAGTACTTC,CASSMSGTPTYEQYF
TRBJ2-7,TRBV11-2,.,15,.,TGTGCCAGCAGCTTAGGGGGACTTCCTTCCCACGAGCAGTACTTC,CASSLGGLPSHEQYF
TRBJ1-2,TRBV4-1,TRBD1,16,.,TGCGCCAGCAGCCACTACGCGACAGGGGACGGGAATGGCTACACCTTC,CASSHYATGDGNGYTF
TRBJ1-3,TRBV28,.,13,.,TGTGCCAGCGTAAAGGGTTCTGGAAACACCATATATTTT,CASVKGSGNTIYF
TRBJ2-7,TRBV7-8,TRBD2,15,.,TGTGCCAGCAGACTCGCTAGCGGGACTTCCTACGAGCAGTACTTC,CASRLASGTSYEQYF
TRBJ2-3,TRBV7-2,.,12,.,TGTGCCAGCAGCCGTTGGGCAGATACGCAGTATTTT,CASSRWADTQYF
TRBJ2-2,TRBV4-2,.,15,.,TGTGCCAGCAGAACCAGGGGAGGGGGCACCGGGGAGCTGTTTTTT,CASRTRGGGTGELFF
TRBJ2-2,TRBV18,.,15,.,TGTGCCAGCTCTCCACCGCGGCCACCCTCCAGGGAGCTGTTTTTT,CASSPPRPPSRELFF
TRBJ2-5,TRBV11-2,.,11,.,TGTGCCAGCAGCCCCCATGAGACCCAGTACTTC,CASSPHETQYF
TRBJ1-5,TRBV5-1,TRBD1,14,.,TGCGCCAGCAGCTTAGGGACAGGGGACCAGCCCCAGCATTTT,CASSLGTGDQPQHF
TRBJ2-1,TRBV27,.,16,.,TGTGCCAGCCCTAGACTTGCGACTAGCTCCTACAATGAGCAGTTCTTC,CASPRLATSSYNEQFF
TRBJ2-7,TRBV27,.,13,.,TGTGCCAGCAGTTTAACCCCCACGTACGAGCAGTACTTC,CASSLTPTYEQYF
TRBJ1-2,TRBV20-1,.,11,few,TGCAGTGCTCTGGGGTCCTATGGCTACACCTTC,CSALGSYGYTF
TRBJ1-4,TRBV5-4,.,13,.,TGTGCCAGCAGCTTCAGGGGAGGGGAAAAACTGTTTTTT,CASSFRGGEKLFF
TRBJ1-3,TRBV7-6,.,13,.,TGTGCCAGCAGCCAAAACCGTGGAAACACCATATATTTT,CASSQNRGNTIYF
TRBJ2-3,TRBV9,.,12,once,TGTGCCAGCGGTTGGAGCACAGATACGCAGTATTTT,CASGWSTDTQYF
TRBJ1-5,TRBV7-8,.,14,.,TGTGCCAGCAGCTTGTCGGATAGCAATCAGCCCCAGCATTTT,CASSLSDSNQPQHF
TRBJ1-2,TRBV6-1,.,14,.,TGTGCCAGCACCCAAGGAGGGACACCCTATGGCTACACCTTC,CASTQGGTPYGYTF
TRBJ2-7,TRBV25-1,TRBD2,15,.,TGTGCCAGCAGTGAAGGGACTAGCGGGAACTACGAGCAGTACTTC,CASSEGTSGNYEQYF
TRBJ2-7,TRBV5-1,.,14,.,TGCGCCAGCAGCAAGGCGGGGAGCTCCTACGAGCAGTACTTC,CASSKAGSSYEQYF
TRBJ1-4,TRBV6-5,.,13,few,TGTGCCAGCAGTTACTCCAGAATTGAAAAACTGTTTTTT,CASSYSRIEKLFF
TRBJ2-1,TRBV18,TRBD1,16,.,TGTGCCAGCTCACCCGGCGCAGGGGGCGCAGAGGTAGCACTCTTCTTC,CASSPGAGGAEVALFF
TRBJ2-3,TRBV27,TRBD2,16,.,TGTGCCAGCACCGAGGGTAGCGGGAGTTTCACAGATACGCAGTATTTT,CASTEGSGSFTDTQYF
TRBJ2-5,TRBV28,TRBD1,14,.,TGTGCCATAAGTTCCAGGGGGCGCCAAGAGACCCAGTACTTC,CAISSRGRQETQYF
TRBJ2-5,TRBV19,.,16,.,TGTGCCAGTAGTATCTCGGGCCAGAGGGGTCAAGAGACCCAGTACTTC,CASSISGQRGQETQYF
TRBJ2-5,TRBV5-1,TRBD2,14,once,TGCGCCAGCAGCTTCAGCGGGGCCCAAGAGACCCAGTACTTC,CASSFSGAQETQYF
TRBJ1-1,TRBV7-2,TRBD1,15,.,TGTGCCAGCAGCTTAAGATACAGGGGAAGCACTGAAGCTTTCTTT,CASSLRYRGSTEAFF
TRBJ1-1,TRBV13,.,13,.,TGTGCCAGCAACAAATGGGGGTACACTGAAGCTTTCTTT,CASNKWGYTEAFF
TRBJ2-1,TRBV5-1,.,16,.,TGCGCCAGCAGCTTGGTTGCGGGAACGCGCTACAATGAGCAGTTCTTC,CASSLVAGTRYNEQFF
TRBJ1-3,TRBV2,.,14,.,TGTGCCAGCAGTGACGGGGGTGGTGGAAACACCATATATTTT,CASSDGGGGNTIYF
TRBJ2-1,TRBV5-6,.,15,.,TGTGCCACCAAACGGGGCAGCCTTAGCTACAATGAGCAGTTCTTC,CATKRGSLSYNEQFF
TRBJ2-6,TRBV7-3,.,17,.,TGTGCCAGCAGCCCTAACGCAGGGGCTTCCGGGGCCAACGTCCTGACTTTC,CASSPNAGASGANVLTF